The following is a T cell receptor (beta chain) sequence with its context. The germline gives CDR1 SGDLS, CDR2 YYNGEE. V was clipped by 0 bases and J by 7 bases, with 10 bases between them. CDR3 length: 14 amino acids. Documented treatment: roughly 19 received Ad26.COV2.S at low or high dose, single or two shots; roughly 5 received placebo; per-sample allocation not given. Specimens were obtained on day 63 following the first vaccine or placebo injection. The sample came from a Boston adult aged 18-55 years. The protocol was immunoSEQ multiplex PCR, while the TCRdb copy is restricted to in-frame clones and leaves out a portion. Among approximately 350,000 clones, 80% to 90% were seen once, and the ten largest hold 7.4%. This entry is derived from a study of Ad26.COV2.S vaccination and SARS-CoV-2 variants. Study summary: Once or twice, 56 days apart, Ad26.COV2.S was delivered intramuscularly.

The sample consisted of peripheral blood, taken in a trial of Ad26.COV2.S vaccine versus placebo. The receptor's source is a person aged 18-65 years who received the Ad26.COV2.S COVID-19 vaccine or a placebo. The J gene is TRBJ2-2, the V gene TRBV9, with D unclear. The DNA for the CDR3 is TGTGCCAGCAGCGTAGGGGGTTCTAGCGGGGAGCTGTTTTTT. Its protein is CASSVGGSSGELFF.